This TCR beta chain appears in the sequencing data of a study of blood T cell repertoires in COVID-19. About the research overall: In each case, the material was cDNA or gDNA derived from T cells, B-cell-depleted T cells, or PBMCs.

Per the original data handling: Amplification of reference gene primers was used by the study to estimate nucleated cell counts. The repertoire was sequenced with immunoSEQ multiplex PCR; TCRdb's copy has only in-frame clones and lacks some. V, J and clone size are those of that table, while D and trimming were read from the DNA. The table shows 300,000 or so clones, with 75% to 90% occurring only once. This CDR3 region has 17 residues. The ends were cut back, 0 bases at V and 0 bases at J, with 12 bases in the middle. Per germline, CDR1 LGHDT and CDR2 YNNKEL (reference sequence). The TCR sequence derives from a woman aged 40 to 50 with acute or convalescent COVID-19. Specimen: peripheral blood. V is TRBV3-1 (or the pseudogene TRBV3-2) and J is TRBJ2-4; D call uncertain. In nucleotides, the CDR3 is TGTGCCAGCAGCCAAGAGTACACAGATCTAGCCAAAAACATTCAGTACTTC. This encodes CASSQEYTDLAKNIQYF.